One sample yielded the 2 T cell receptor beta chains listed below, sequenced in a study of CD8 T cells in ankylosing spondylitis. TCRdb analysed the 5' RACE reads with MiXCR anew, one entry per CDR3 protein. The sample includes under 9,000 distinct CDR3 sequences, around 8.7% of them seen just once. The sample comprised blood, either unsorted or a sorted T cell fraction (not recorded which). These receptors originate from a male donor with ankylosing spondylitis or in good health (not recorded which).

By proportion, this clonotype is medium-sized. The chain has TRBV9 and TRBJ2-2; D tentatively fits TRBD1 or TRBD2 (5 bases each). The CDR3 length is 15 residues. V was cut by 2 bases and J by 4 bases, with 12 bases left in between. Germline-derived CDR1 and CDR2 are SGDLS and YYNGEE. The CDR3 nucleotides are TGTGCCAGCAGCGTTCAGGGAGACGCCACCGGGGAGCTGTTTTTT. This translates into CASSVQGDATGELFF.

This clonotype was seen only a few times. The rearrangement joins TRBV9 to TRBJ2-2; 7 bases are a match to TRBD1. Germline CDR1 and CDR2: SGDLS and YYNGEE. The trim removed 3 bases at V and 2 bases at J, leaving 7 bases unmatched. There are 16 residues in the CDR3. CDR3 residues: CASSAPTGFNTGELFF. The CDR3, as DNA: TGTGCCAGCAGCGCCCCGACAGGGTTTAACACCGGGGAGCTGTTTTTT.